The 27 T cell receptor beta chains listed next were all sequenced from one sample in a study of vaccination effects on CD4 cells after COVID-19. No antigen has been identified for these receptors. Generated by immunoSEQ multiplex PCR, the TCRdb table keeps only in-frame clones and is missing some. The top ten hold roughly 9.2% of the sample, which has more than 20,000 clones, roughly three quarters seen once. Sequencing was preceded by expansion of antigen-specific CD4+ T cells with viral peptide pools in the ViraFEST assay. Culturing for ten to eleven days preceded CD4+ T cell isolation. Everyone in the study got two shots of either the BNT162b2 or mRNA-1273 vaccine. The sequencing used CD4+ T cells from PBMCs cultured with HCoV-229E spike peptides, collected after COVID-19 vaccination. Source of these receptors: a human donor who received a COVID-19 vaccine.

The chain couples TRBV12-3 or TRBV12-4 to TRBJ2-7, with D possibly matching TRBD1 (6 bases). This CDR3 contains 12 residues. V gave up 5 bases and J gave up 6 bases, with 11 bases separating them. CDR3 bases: TGTGCCAGCAGTCCGGACAGTGCCGAGCAGTACTTC. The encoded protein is CASSPDSAEQYF.

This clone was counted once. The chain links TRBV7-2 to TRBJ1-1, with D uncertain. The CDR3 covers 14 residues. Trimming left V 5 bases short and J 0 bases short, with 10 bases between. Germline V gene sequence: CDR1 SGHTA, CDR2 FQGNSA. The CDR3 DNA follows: TGTGCCAGCAGCACTCAGATAATGAACACTGAAGCTTTCTTT. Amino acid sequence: CASSTQIMNTEAFF.

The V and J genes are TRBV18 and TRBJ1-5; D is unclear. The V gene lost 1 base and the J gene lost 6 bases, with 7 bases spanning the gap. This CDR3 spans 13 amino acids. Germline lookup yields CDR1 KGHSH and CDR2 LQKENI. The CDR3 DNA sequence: TGTGCCAGCTCACCACTTGGAGGTCAGCCCCAGCATTTT. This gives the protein CASSPLGGQPQHF.

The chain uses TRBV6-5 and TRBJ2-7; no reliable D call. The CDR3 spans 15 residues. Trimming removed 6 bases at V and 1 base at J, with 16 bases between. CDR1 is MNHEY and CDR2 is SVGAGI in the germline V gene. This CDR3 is CASRFEGIPSYEQYF. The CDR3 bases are TGTGCCAGCAGGTTCGAAGGGATCCCATCCTACGAGCAGTACTTC.

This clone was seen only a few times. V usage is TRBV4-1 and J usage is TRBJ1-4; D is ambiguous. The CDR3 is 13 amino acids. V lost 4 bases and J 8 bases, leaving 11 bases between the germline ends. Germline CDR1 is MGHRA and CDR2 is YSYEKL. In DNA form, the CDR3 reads TGCGCCAGCAGCCTCGTTGCATCAGAAAAACTGTTTTTT. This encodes CASSLVASEKLFF.

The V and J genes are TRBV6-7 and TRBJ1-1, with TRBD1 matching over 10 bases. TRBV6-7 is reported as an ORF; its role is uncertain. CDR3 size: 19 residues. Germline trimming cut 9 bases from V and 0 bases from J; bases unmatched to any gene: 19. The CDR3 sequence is CARPAPLPGQGTLNTEAFF. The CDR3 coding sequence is TGTGCCAGGCCCGCCCCCTTACCGGGACAGGGGACCCTGAACACTGAAGCTTTCTTT.

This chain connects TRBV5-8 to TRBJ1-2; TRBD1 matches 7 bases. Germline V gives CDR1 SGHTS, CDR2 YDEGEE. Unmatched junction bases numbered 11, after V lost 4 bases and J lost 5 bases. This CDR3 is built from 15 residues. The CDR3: CASSPADRVGYGYTF. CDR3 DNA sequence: TGTGCCAGCAGCCCAGCAGACAGGGTTGGATATGGCTACACCTTC. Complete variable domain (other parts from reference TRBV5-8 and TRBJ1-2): EAGVTQSPTHLIKTRGQQATLRCSPISGHTSVYWYQQALGLGLQFLLWYDEGEERNRGNFPPRFSGRQFPNYSSELNVNALELEDSALYLCASSPADRVGYGYTFGSGTRLTVV.

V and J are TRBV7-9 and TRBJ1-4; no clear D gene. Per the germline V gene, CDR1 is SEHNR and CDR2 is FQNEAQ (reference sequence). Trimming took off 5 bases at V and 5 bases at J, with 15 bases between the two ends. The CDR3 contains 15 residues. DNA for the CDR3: TGTGCCAGCAGCCATTCATGGGTACCAAATGAAAAACTGTTTTTT. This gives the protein CASSHSWVPNEKLFF.

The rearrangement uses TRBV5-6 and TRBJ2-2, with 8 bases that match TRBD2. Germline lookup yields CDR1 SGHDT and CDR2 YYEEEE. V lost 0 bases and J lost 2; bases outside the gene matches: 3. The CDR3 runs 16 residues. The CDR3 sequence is CASSLGAGVNTGELFF. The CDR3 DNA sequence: TGTGCCAGCAGCTTGGGAGCGGGAGTAAACACCGGGGAGCTGTTTTTT.

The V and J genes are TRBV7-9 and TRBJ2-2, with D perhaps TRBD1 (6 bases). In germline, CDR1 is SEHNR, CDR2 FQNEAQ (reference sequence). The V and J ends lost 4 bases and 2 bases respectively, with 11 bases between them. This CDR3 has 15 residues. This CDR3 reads CASSSGQINTGELFF. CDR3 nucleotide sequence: TGTGCCAGCAGCTCCGGACAGATTAACACCGGGGAGCTGTTTTTT.

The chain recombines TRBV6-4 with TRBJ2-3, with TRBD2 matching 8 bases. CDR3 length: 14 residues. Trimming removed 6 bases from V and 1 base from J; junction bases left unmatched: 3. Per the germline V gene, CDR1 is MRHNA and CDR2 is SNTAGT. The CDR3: CASSQAGGTDTQYF. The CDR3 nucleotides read TGTGCCAGCAGCCAAGCGGGGGGCACAGATACGCAGTATTTT.

As DNA, the CDR3 is TGCGCCAGCACCCGGACAGGGGTCTACGAGCAGTACTTC. Translation gives CASTRTGVYEQYF. The rearrangement links TRBV23-1 to TRBJ2-7, with 9 bases that match TRBD1. TRBV23-1 is known as an ORF, though its function is uncertain. The CDR3 spans 13 residues. V shed 7 bases and J 3 bases; nucleotides not matched to a gene: 4.

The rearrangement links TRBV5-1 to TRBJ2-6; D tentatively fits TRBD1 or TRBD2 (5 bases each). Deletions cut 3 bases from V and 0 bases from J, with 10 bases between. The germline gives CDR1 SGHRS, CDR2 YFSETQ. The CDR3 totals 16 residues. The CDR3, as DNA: TGCGCCAGCAGCTCGGGACCGAACTCTGGGGCCAACGTCCTGACTTTC. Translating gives CASSSGPNSGANVLTF.

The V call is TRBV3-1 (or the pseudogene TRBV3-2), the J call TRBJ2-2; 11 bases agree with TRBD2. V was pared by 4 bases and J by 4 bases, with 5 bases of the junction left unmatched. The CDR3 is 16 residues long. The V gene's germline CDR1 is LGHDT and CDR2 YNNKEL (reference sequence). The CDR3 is CASSLLAGVGTGELFF. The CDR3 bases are TGTGCCAGCAGCCTACTAGCGGGAGTGGGCACCGGGGAGCTGTTTTTT.

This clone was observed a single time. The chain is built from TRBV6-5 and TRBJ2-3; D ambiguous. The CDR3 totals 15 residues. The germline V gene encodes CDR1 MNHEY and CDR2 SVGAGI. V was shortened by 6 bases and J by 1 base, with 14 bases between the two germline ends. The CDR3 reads CASSPPLSGTDTQYF. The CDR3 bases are TGTGCCAGCAGCCCCCCTTTGTCGGGCACAGATACGCAGTATTTT.

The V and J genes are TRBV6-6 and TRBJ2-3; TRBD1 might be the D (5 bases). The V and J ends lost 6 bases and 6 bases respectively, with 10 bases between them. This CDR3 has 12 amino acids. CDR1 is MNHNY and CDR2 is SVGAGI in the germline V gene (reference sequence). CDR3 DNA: TGTGCCAGCAGGGAGTCAGGGGATACGCAGTATTTT. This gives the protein CASRESGDTQYF.

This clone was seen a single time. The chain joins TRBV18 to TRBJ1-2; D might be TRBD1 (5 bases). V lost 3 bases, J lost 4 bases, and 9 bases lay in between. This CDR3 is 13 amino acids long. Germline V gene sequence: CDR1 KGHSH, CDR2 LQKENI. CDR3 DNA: TGTGCCAGCTCACCGGAGGGGCCCTATGGCTACACCTTC. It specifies CASSPEGPYGYTF.

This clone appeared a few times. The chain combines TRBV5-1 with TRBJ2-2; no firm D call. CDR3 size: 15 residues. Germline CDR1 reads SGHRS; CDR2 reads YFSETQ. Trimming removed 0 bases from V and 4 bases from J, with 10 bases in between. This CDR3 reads CASSLGVSFTGELFF. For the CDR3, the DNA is TGCGCCAGCAGCTTGGGGGTCAGCTTCACCGGGGAGCTGTTTTTT.

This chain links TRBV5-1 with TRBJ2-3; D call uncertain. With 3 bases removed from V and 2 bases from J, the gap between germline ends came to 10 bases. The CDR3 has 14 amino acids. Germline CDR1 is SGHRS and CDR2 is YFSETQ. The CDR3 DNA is TGCGCCAGCAGCTCCATGGCGGTCACAGATACGCAGTATTTT. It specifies CASSSMAVTDTQYF.

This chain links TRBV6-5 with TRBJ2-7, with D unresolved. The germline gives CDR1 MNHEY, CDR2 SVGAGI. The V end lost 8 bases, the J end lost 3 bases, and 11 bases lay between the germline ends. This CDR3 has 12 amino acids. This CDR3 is CASVVDFYEQYF. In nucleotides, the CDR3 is TGTGCCAGCGTTGTAGATTTCTACGAGCAGTACTTC.

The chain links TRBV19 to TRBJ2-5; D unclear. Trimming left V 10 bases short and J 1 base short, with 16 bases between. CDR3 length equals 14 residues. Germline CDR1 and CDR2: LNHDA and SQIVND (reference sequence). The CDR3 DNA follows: TGTGCCACCTCAATGCGCCACTCCCAAGAGACCCAGTACTTC. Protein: CATSMRHSQETQYF.

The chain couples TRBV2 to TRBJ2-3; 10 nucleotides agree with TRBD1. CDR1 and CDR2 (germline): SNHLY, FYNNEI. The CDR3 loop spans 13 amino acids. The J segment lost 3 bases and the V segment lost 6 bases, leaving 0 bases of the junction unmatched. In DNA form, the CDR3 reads TGTGCCAGCAGGGACAGGGGGACAGATACGCAGTATTTT. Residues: CASRDRGTDTQYF.

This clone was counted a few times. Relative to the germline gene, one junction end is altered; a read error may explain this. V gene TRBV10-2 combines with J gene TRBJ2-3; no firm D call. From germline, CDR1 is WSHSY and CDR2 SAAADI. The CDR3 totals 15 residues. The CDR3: CASREYKESTDTQYF. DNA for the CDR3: TGCGCCAGCAGGGAGTATAAGGAAAGCACAGATACGCAGTATTTT.

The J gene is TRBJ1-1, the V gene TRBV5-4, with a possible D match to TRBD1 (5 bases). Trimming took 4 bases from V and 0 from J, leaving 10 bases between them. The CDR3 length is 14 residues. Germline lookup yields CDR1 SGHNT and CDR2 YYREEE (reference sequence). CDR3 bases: TGTGCCAGCAGCCAGGGACGGATGAACACTGAAGCTTTCTTT. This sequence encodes CASSQGRMNTEAFF.

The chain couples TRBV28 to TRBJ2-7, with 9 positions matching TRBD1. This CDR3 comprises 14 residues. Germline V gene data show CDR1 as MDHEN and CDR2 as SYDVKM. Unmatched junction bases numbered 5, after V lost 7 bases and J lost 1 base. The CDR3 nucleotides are TGTGCCAGCACTTCTGGGACAGGGTCCTACGAGCAGTACTTC. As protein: CASTSGTGSYEQYF.

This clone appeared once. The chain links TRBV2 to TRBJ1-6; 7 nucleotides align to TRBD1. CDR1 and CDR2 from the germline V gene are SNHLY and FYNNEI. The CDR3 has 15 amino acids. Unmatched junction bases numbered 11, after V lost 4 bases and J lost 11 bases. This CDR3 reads CASSAEGQAYTPLHF. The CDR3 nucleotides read TGTGCCAGCAGTGCTGAAGGACAGGCGTATACACCCCTCCACTTT.

Here the CDR3 reads CASRTHSSPYEQYF. In DNA, the CDR3 is TGTGCCTCTCGGACCCACTCAAGTCCTTACGAGCAGTACTTC. The rearrangement links TRBV6-5 to TRBJ2-7; D is unresolved. Between the trimmed V and J ends, which lost 11 bases and 4 bases, there was a span of 21 bases. The length of the CDR3 is 14 residues. CDR1 and CDR2 from the germline V gene are MNHEY and SVGAGI.